The 26 T cell receptor beta chains below all came from one sample that was sequenced in a study of cytomegalovirus exposure and HLA in healthy donors. The PCR contained 60 Vbeta and 13 Jbeta primers. The protocol was immunoSEQ multiplex PCR, while the TCRdb copy is restricted to in-frame clones and leaves out a portion. Here the sample spans around 130,000 clones, about 84% being singletons. The sample taken for sequencing was PBMCs. These receptors all come from a boy younger than 18 in good health and CMV-seronegative.

V usage is TRBV4-2 and J usage is TRBJ2-1; 14 positions agree with TRBD2. CDR3 size: 17 residues. The V gene end was trimmed by 6 bases and the J gene end by 8 bases; junction bases not matched to a gene: 12. Germline V gives CDR1 LGHNA, CDR2 YNFKEQ. The CDR3 DNA sequence: TGTGCCAGCAGTCGCACCCAGGGGACTAGCGGGAGTGATGAGCAGTTCTTC. Translating it yields CASSRTQGTSGSDEQFF.

The chain combines TRBV30 with TRBJ1-3; D ambiguous. This CDR3 region has 14 residues. Trimming cost V 1 base and J 0 bases, with 7 bases left between them. Germline V gives CDR1 GTSNPN, CDR2 SVGIG (reference sequence). The CDR3 DNA follows: TGTGCCTGGAGTGGCGGTAGCTCTGGAAACACCATATATTTT. Encoded protein: CAWSGGSSGNTIYF.

The chain is built from TRBV6-5 and TRBJ2-2; TRBD2 aligns across 7 bases. V was pared by 7 bases and J by 2 bases, with 4 bases of the junction left unmatched. CDR3 length: 14 amino acids. Per germline, CDR1 MNHEY and CDR2 SVGAGI. The CDR3 DNA reads as TGTGCCAGCATTTCTAGCGGTAACACCGGGGAGCTGTTTTTT. Its translation is CASISSGNTGELFF.

Worth noting for this clone: Other DNA sequences in this sample translate to the same CDR3. This chain links TRBV9 with TRBJ2-1; TRBD2 aligns across 12 bases. V shed 4 bases and J 3 bases; nucleotides not matched to a gene: 2. This CDR3 has 15 amino acids. Germline V gives CDR1 SGDLS, CDR2 YYNGEE. The CDR3 nucleotides are TGTGCCAGCAGCCGACTAGCGGGAGACTACAATGAGCAGTTCTTC. Residues: CASSRLAGDYNEQFF. The full variable domain, in which reference TRBV9 and TRBJ2-1 provide the parts outside the CDR3, is DSGVTQTPKHLITATGQRVTLRCSPRSGDLSVYWYQQSLDQGLQFLIQYYNGEERAKGNILERFSAQQFPDLHSELNLSSLELGDSALYFCASSRLAGDYNEQFFGPGTRLTVL.

This sequence joins TRBV5-1 and TRBJ2-3; TRBD1 matches at 7 bases. The CDR3 spans 14 residues. The V and J ends lost 5 bases and 3 bases, in that order; junction bases with no gene match: 6. Germline V gives CDR1 SGHRS, CDR2 YFSETQ. The chain's CDR3 is CASRRDRGTDTQYF. Written as DNA, the CDR3 is TGCGCCAGCAGGAGGGACAGAGGGACAGATACGCAGTATTTT.

This clone has a single count. The chain has TRBV11-3 and TRBJ1-3, with D possibly being TRBD1 (5 bases). This CDR3 comprises 14 residues. Germline V gives CDR1 SGHNT, CDR2 YENEEA. Trimming left V 5 bases short and J 6 bases short, with 14 bases between. The CDR3 reads CASSAGPLLNTIYF. CDR3 DNA sequence: TGTGCCAGCAGCGCAGGGCCCTTGTTAAACACCATATATTTT.

The chain is built from TRBV6-5 and TRBJ2-5, with D maybe TRBD2 (6 bases). The CDR3 is 14 residues long. V was pared by 4 bases and J by 6 bases, with 15 bases between. Germline-derived CDR1 and CDR2 are MNHEY and SVGAGI. CDR3 DNA: TGTGCCAGCAGTTCCCCGACTAGTTCAAAGACCCAGTACTTC. Its protein product is CASSSPTSSKTQYF.

This clone came up once. This chain connects TRBV27 to TRBJ2-1; D might be TRBD1 (5 bases). This CDR3 contains 14 residues. The germline gives CDR1 MNHEY, CDR2 SMNVEV (reference sequence). V lost 4 bases and J lost 7, with 14 bases in between. The CDR3 bases are TGTGCCAGCAGTTCAGGGTGGGCAGGGAATGAGCAGTTCTTC. This codes for CASSSGWAGNEQFF.

The chain uses TRBV4-3 and TRBJ2-1; possible D gene TRBD2, 7 bases. V lost 0 bases, J lost 15 bases, and 18 bases lay in between. CDR3 size: 14 residues. Germline loops: CDR1 LGHNA, CDR2 YSLEER. The CDR3 region has the DNA TGCGCCAGCAGCCAAGATCGGGATCTAGGGGGGGCGTTCTTC. Amino acids: CASSQDRDLGGAFF.

This clone has a single count. The V gene is TRBV28, the J gene TRBJ2-1; 10 bases are shared with TRBD1. The J segment lost 2 bases and the V segment lost 4 bases, leaving 2 bases of the junction unmatched. The germline V gene encodes CDR1 MDHEN and CDR2 SYDVKM. This CDR3 is 15 amino acids long. For the CDR3, the DNA is TGTGCCAGCAGTTGGGACAGGGGCACCTACAATGAGCAGTTCTTC. It translates to CASSWDRGTYNEQFF.

The J gene is TRBJ2-2, the V gene TRBV10-3, with D perhaps TRBD1 (6 bases). Germline CDR1 is ENHRY and CDR2 is SYGVKD. Trimming cost V 4 bases and J 4 bases, with 19 bases left between them. The CDR3 is 17 amino acids. CDR3 residues: CAISVRDGQGSTGELFF. Written as DNA, the CDR3 is TGTGCCATCAGTGTCAGGGATGGTCAGGGGAGCACCGGGGAGCTGTTTTTT.

This chain links TRBV6-1 with TRBJ1-5; a weak D match, TRBD1 (6 bases). Deletions cut 7 bases from V and 9 bases from J, with 22 bases between. This CDR3 contains 15 residues. The germline V gene encodes CDR1 MNHNS and CDR2 SASEGT. This CDR3 reads CASTPAAGVLSPQHF. As DNA, the CDR3 is TGTGCCAGCACCCCAGCGGCAGGGGTCCTTTCGCCCCAGCATTTT.

The chain employs TRBV5-6 and TRBJ2-1; no definite D call. The CDR3 runs to 12 residues. Trimming took 2 bases from V and 12 from J, leaving 12 bases between them. Germline loops: CDR1 SGHDT, CDR2 YYEEEE. The CDR3 DNA sequence: TGTGCCAGCAGCTTTAGAGGAGATGGGCAGTTCTTC. Translated, it gives CASSFRGDGQFF.

This sequence joins TRBV7-2 and TRBJ2-7; possible D gene TRBD1, 5 bases. CDR3 length equals 14 residues. V was trimmed by 6 bases and J by 5 bases, leaving 17 bases between them. The germline V gene encodes CDR1 SGHTA and CDR2 FQGNSA. In DNA form, the CDR3 reads TGTGCCAGCAGATCAGCCAGGGTGTCGGACGAGCAGTACTTC. Its protein product is CASRSARVSDEQYF.

The V call is TRBV6-5, the J call TRBJ2-7; 8 nucleotides agree with TRBD2. The CDR3 consists of 13 residues. The germline V gene has CDR1 MNHEY and CDR2 SVGAGI. V shed 0 bases, J shed 5 bases, and the junction held 0 bases outside the gene matches. CDR3 amino acids: CASSYSAGDEQYF. In DNA form, the CDR3 reads TGTGCCAGCAGTTACTCAGCGGGGGACGAGCAGTACTTC.

The chain has TRBV19 and TRBJ1-1; D perhaps matches TRBD1 (5 bases). V lost 5 bases to trimming and J lost 0 bases, with 13 bases between them. The CDR3 contains 15 residues. Germline V gene lookup returns CDR1 LNHDA and CDR2 SQIVND (reference sequence). DNA of the CDR3: TGTGCCAGTAGTGGCAGGGTCCACATGAACACTGAAGCTTTCTTT. This sequence encodes CASSGRVHMNTEAFF.

This chain connects TRBV6-1 to TRBJ2-5; 10 nucleotides match TRBD1. Trimming took 6 bases from V and 4 from J; bases not matched to a gene: 5. Germline V lookup: CDR1 MNHNS, CDR2 SASEGT. The CDR3 sequence is 14 residues long. Here the CDR3 reads CASSVDRGGETQYF. The CDR3 bases are TGTGCCAGCAGCGTGGACAGGGGGGGAGAGACCCAGTACTTC.

The chain carries TRBV6-1 and TRBJ1-5; D is ambiguous. Germline V gene lookup returns CDR1 MNHNS and CDR2 SASEGT. The CDR3 contains 14 residues. V lost 5 bases, J lost 5 bases, and 13 bases lay in between. CDR3 region: CASSNPIRDQPQHF. The CDR3 nucleotides are TGTGCCAGCAGTAATCCAATTCGAGATCAGCCCCAGCATTTT.

The chain employs TRBV5-1 and TRBJ2-3; 16 nucleotides align to TRBD2. This CDR3 has 18 amino acids. Germline V CDR1 and CDR2: SGHRS, YFSETQ. Trimming took 4 bases from V and 5 from J; bases not matched to a gene: 10. CDR3 DNA sequence: TGCGCCAGCAGCCTGGGACTAGCGGGAGGGGTGGTGAGAGATACGCAGTATTTT. This encodes CASSLGLAGGVVRDTQYF.

The chain carries TRBV5-4 and TRBJ2-6; D might be TRBD1 (6 bases). The V and J ends lost 0 bases and 2 bases respectively, with 6 bases between them. The V gene's germline CDR1 is SGHNT and CDR2 YYREEE (reference sequence). The CDR3 loop spans 15 amino acids. The CDR3 loop is CASSLAGAGANVLTF. The CDR3 DNA reads as TGTGCCAGCAGCTTGGCAGGGGCTGGGGCCAACGTCCTGACTTTC.

V is TRBV6-1 and J is TRBJ1-2; D possibly corresponds to TRBD1 (5 bases). The V gene lost 6 bases and the J gene lost 2 bases, with 10 bases spanning the gap. The CDR3 extends over 13 amino acids. Germline V CDR1 and CDR2: MNHNS, SASEGT. The CDR3 protein is CASSLDRNYGYTF. DNA of the CDR3: TGTGCCAGCAGCCTTGACAGAAACTATGGCTACACCTTC.

The chain joins TRBV29-1 to TRBJ2-1, with 12 bases matching TRBD2. V was clipped by 5 bases and J by 1 base; unmatched bases: 3. The germline gives CDR1 SQVTM, CDR2 ANQGSEA. The CDR3 sequence is 15 residues long. In DNA form, the CDR3 reads TGCAGCGTTAGACTAGCGGGAGTGTCCTACAATGAGCAGTTCTTC. The encoded protein is CSVRLAGVSYNEQFF.

The chain carries TRBV11-2 and TRBJ2-1; TRBD2 might be the D (5 bases). This CDR3 spans 14 amino acids. The germline CDR1 and CDR2 sequences are SGHAT and FQNNGV. Deletions cut 3 bases from V and 8 bases from J, with 14 bases between. CDR3: CASSLERARDEQFF. DNA for the CDR3: TGTGCCAGCAGCTTGGAGAGGGCTAGGGATGAGCAGTTCTTC.

The V gene is TRBV5-1, the J gene TRBJ2-7, with no clear D. V lost 4 bases and J lost 2, with 13 bases in between. CDR3 length equals 14 residues. CDR1 and CDR2 from the germline V gene are SGHRS and YFSETQ. The CDR3 region is CASSVVTNPYEQYF. The CDR3 bases are TGCGCCAGCAGCGTGGTTACTAACCCCTACGAGCAGTACTTC.

The V call is TRBV13, the J call TRBJ2-1, with D possibly being TRBD1 (5 bases). Germline CDR1 is PRHDT and CDR2 is FYEKMQ (reference sequence). The CDR3 has 14 residues. The germline V and J ends were trimmed by 8 bases and 0 bases, with 11 bases remaining between them. The CDR3: CASGRTSSYNEQFF. CDR3 DNA: TGTGCCAGCGGACGGACAAGCTCCTACAATGAGCAGTTCTTC.

The rearrangement links TRBV30 to TRBJ1-2, with D perhaps matching TRBD1 (5 bases). CDR1 is GTSNPN and CDR2 is SVGIG in the germline V gene (reference sequence). There are 14 residues in the CDR3. V lost 2 bases and J lost 6, with 16 bases in between. CDR3 in amino acids: CAWSIRGRGDGYTF. The CDR3 DNA reads as TGTGCCTGGAGTATTAGGGGCCGGGGGGATGGCTACACCTTC.